This TCR beta chain emerged from a study of blood T cell repertoires in COVID-19. Whole-study context: Both acute and convalescent COVID-19 samples were obtained from the United States, Italy and Spain. The analysed material was cDNA or gDNA that came from T cells, B-cell-depleted T cells, or PBMCs.

How the authors handled the data: Reference gene primer amplification gave estimated nucleated cell counts. Assay: immunoSEQ multiplex PCR; the TCRdb copy retains only in-frame clones and omits some. V, J and clone size are those of that table, while D and trimming were read from the DNA. Of 72,000 or so clones listed, 82% were seen once; the top ten hold 15% to 20%. Trimming took off 0 bases at V and 4 bases at J, with 12 bases between the two ends. This CDR3 has 14 residues. CDR1 is SQVTM, CDR2 ANQGSEA, per germline. The rearrangement uses TRBV29-1 and TRBJ2-5; tentatively, D is TRBD2 (6 bases). Sequencing was carried out using peripheral blood. The clonotype comes from a man at least 80 years old with active COVID-19. The chain's CDR3 is CSVEDVGGGETQYF. In DNA form, the CDR3 reads TGCAGCGTTGAAGATGTGGGGGGAGGAGAGACCCAGTACTTC.